This T cell receptor (beta chain) came from a study of kidney transplant recipient with SARS-CoV-2 infection. This clonotype appeared many times. TCRdb processed the reads anew with MiXCR; each CDR3 protein has one entry. The sample lists about 250,000 distinct CDR3 sequences; more than 25% were seen once. The trim removed 3 bases at V and 8 bases at J, leaving 9 bases unmatched. CDR3 length: 17 amino acids. Germline values: CDR1 MGHDK, CDR2 SYGVNS. The source was a blood sample, collected at baseline and on roughly day 120 from a kidney transplant recipient. The clonotype was recovered from a male patient between 25 and 39 years old who had COVID-19 and was a kidney transplant recipient. Among the T cells, some may be from the graft donor. V and J are TRBV25-1 and TRBJ2-1; 14 nucleotides match TRBD2. CDR3 amino acids: CASSDLGLAGAGDEQFF. In nucleotides, the CDR3 is TGTGCCAGCAGTGACTTGGGACTAGCGGGGGCCGGCGATGAGCAGTTCTTC.